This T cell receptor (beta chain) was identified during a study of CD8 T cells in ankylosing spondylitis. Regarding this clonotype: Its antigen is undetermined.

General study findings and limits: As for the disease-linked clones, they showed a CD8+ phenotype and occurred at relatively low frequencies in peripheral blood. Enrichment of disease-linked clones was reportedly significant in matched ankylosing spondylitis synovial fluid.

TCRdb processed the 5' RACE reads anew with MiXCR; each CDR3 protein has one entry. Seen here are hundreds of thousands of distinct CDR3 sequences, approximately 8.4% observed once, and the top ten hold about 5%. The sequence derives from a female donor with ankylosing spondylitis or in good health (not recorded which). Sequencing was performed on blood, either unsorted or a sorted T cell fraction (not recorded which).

CDR3 nucleotide sequence: TGTGCCAGCAGCAGCCTAGCGGGAGGGTGGTTTGAGCAGTTCTTC. It encodes CASSSLAGGWFEQFF. This chain uses TRBV7-9 with TRBJ2-1; 12 bases agree with TRBD2. With 5 bases clipped from V and 9 bases from J, the junction kept 8 bases outside the gene matches. The CDR3 runs to 15 residues. Germline V gene lookup returns CDR1 SEHNR and CDR2 FQNEAQ (reference sequence).